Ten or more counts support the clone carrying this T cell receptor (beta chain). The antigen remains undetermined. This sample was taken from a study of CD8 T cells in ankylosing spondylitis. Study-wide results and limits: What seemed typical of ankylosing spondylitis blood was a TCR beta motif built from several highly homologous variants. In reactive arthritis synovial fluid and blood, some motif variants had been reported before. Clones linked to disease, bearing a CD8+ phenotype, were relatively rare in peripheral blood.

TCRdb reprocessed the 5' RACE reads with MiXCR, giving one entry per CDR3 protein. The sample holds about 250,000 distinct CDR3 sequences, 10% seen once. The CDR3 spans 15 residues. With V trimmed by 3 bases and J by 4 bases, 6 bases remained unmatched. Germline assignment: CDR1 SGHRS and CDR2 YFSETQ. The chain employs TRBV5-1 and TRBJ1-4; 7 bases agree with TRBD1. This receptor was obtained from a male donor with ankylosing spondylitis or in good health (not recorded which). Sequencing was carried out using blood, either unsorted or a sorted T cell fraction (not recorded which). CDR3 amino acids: CASSSGTVVNEKLFF. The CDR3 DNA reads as TGCGCCAGCAGCTCCGGGACAGTCGTTAATGAAAAACTGTTTTTT.